The entry below describes one T cell receptor (beta chain). The CDR3 consists of 18 residues. Deletions cut 3 bases from V and 2 bases from J, with 19 bases between. Germline V gene sequence: CDR1 KGHDR, CDR2 SFDVKD. Method: immunoSEQ multiplex PCR; TCRdb's copy keeps in-frame clones and lacks some. In the table there are 250,000 to 350,000 clones, approximately 91% of which are singletons. This sample was included in a study of blood T cell repertoires in COVID-19. Study background: The origin of the acute and convalescent COVID-19 samples was the United States, Italy and Spain.

Sequencing used peripheral blood. This TCR came from a man between 18 and 29 years old with active or convalescent COVID-19. This sequence joins TRBV24-1 and TRBJ1-3; D not certain. For the CDR3, the DNA is TGTGCCACCAGTGATATCGGCGGGGAATCTTGGGCTGGAAACACCATATATTTT. Translated: CATSDIGGESWAGNTIYF.